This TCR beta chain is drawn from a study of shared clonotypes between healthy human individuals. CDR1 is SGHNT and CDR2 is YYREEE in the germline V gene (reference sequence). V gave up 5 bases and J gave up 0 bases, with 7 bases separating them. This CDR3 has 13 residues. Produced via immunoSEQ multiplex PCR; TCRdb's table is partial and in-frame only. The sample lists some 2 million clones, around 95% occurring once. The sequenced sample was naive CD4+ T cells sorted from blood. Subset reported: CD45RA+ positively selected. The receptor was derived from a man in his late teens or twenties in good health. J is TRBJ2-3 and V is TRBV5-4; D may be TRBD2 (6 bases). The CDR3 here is CASRLASTDTQYF. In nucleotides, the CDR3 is TGTGCCAGCAGGCTAGCGAGCACAGATACGCAGTATTTT.